This T cell receptor (beta chain) was profiled in a study of CD8+ T cells in alopecia areata. On this clone: Its antigen is currently unknown.

Germline loops: CDR1 SGHRS, CDR2 YFSETQ. Trimming took 4 bases from V and 0 from J, leaving 14 bases between them. This CDR3 comprises 16 residues. cDNA prepared by RNA extraction and subsequent reverse transcription served as the template for sequencing. The repertoire was sequenced with immunoSEQ multiplex PCR; TCRdb's copy has only in-frame clones and lacks some. The sample includes 100,000 to 150,000 clones, over 60% seen only once; the top ten take around 6%. Treatment defined: oral pan-JAK inhibitor, 5-10 mg twice daily. Overall study results and limits: Across lesional scalp, and particularly alopecia totalis/universalis, clonality surpassed that of normal scalp. A great number of expanded lesional clones endured in scalp and blood during tofacitinib.

This sequence originates from a human donor with alopecia areata. The sample here was CD4+ T cells sorted from blood, taken at week 4, from a patient treated with tofacitinib. The chain couples TRBV5-1 to TRBJ2-1; possible D gene TRBD2, 5 bases. As DNA, the CDR3 is TGCGCCAGCAGCCCGCGGGTTGAGAACTCCTACAATGAGCAGTTCTTC. This translates into CASSPRVENSYNEQFF.